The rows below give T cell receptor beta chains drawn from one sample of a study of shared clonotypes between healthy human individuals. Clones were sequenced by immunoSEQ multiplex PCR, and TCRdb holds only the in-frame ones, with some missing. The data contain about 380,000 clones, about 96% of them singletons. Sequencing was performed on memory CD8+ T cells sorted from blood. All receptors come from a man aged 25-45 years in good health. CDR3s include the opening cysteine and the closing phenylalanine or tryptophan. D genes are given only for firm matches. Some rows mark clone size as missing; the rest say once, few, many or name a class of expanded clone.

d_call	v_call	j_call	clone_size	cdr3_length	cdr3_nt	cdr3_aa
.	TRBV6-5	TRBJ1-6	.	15	TGTGCCAGCAGTTACTCAGGGGTGGGTAATTCACCCCTCCACTTT	CASSYSGVGNSPLHF
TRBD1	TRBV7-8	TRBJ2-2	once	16	TGTGCCAGCAGGAGTAAGGGACAGACCTACACCGGGGAGCTGTTTTTT	CASRSKGQTYTGELFF
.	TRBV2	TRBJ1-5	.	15	TGTGCCAGCAGTGTGGGGGGATCGAGCAATCAGCCCCAGCATTTT	CASSVGGSSNQPQHF
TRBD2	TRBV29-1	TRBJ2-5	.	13	TGCAGCGTTGAGGGCGGGAGTCGTGAGACCCAGTACTTC	CSVEGGSRETQYF
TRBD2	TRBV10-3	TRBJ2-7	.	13	TGTGCCATCAACCAGCGGGAGTCCTACGAGCAGTACTTC	CAINQRESYEQYF
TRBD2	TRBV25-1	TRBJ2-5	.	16	TGTGCCAGCAGTCTCACTCAAGGGACTAGCGCGGAGACCCAGTACTTC	CASSLTQGTSAETQYF
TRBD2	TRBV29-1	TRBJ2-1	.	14	TGCAGCGTTGATGTGGGACTAGCGACAAATGAGCAGTTCTTC	CSVDVGLATNEQFF
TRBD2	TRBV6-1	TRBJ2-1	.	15	TGTGCCAGCAGCGACCTCGGACTAGCGGGCAATGAGCAGTTCTTC	CASSDLGLAGNEQFF
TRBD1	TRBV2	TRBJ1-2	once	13	TGTGCCAGCGGACAGGGATCCCCCTATGGCTACACCTTC	CASGQGSPYGYTF
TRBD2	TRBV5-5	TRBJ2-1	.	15	TGTGCCAGCAGCTTGGGACTAGCTGAGTACAATGAGCAGTTCTTC	CASSLGLAEYNEQFF
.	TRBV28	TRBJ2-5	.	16	TGTGCCAGCAGCCTATCACGGGGGCTTTACCAAGAGACCCAGTACTTC	CASSLSRGLYQETQYF
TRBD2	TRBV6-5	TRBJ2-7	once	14	TGTGCCAGCAGTTTCAGGCGGGAGTTGCGCGAGCAGTACTTC	CASSFRRELREQYF
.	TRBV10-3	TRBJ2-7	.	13	TGTGCCATCAATCCGGGAGACTCCTACGAGCAGTACTTC	CAINPGDSYEQYF
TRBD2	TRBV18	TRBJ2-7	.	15	TGTGCCAGCGCCCGGACTAGCGGGAGCATGTACGAGCAGTACTTC	CASARTSGSMYEQYF
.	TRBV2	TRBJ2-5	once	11	TGTGCCAGCACTAGCCCGGGGACCCAGTACTTC	CASTSPGTQYF
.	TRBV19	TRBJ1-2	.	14	TGTGCCAGTAGTACCGAGCAGACGTGGAATGGCTACACCTTC	CASSTEQTWNGYTF
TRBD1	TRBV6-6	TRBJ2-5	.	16	TGTGCCAGCAGTCGAAGAATGGGGACAGGGATGGAGACCCAGTACTTC	CASSRRMGTGMETQYF
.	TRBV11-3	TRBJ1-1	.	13	TGTGCCAGCAGCTTCGGAGATAGAGGTGAAGCTTTCTTT	CASSFGDRGEAFF
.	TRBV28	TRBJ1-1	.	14	TGTGCCAGCAGTTTAATCAGGGGAGGAACTGAAGCTTTCTTT	CASSLIRGGTEAFF
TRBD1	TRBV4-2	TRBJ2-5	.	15	TGTGCCAGCAGCCCGGGACAGGGGGCTAAAGAGACCCAGTACTTC	CASSPGQGAKETQYF
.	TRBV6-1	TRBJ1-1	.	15	TGTGCCAGCAGTGAAAAGAGGACAGTTTCCTCTGAAGCTTTCTTT	CASSEKRTVSSEAFF
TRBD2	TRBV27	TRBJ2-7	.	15	TGTGCCAGCCGTCGGACATCTAGCGGGAGATACGAGCAGTACTTC	CASRRTSSGRYEQYF
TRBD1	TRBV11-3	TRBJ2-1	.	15	TGTGCCAGCAGCCTTGGGGACAGGGAGGGGACTGAGCAGTTCTTC	CASSLGDREGTEQFF
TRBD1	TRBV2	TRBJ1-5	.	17	TGTGCCAGCAGTCACCGGCGGGGGACAGCGAACAATCAGCCCCAGCATTTT	CASSHRRGTANNQPQHF
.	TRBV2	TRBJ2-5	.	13	TGTGCCAGCAGTTGGAGGGGGCAAGAGACCCAGTACTTC	CASSWRGQETQYF
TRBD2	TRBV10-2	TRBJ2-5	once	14	TGCGCCAGCAGAGGACTAGCGGGGAGTTTGGCCCAGTACTTC	CASRGLAGSLAQYF
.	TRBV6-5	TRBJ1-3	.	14	TGTGCCAGCAGTTACTCCGCAAACGGAAACACCATATATTTT	CASSYSANGNTIYF
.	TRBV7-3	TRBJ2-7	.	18	TGTGCCAGCAGCCCAGGTCGAAACCGGGACCTCCCCTCCTACGAGCAGTACTTC	CASSPGRNRDLPSYEQYF
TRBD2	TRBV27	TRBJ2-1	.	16	TGTGCCAGCAGTGACATGGCGGGACTAGTCGGGTTTGGGCAGTTCTTC	CASSDMAGLVGFGQFF
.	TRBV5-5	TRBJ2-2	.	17	TGTGCCAGCAGCATCGGACGCCGTCGTGGAGCGGACGGGGAGCTGTTTTTT	CASSIGRRRGADGELFF
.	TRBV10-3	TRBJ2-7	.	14	TGTGCCATCAGTGAGTCAGGGACAACCTACGAGCAGTACTTC	CAISESGTTYEQYF
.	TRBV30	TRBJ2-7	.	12	TGTGCCTGGAGTGTCAGCTCCTACGAGCAGTACTTC	CAWSVSSYEQYF
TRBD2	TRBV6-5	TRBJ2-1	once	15	TGTGCCAGCAGAGCCGTGGGGGGGTCCTACAATGAGCAGTTCTTC	CASRAVGGSYNEQFF
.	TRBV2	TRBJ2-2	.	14	TGTGCCAGCCACGGACCGTATGGCACCGGGGAGCTGTTTTTT	CASHGPYGTGELFF
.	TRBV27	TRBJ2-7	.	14	TGTGCCAGCAGCTTACTCAAGGGACTTAGCGAGCAGTACTTC	CASSLLKGLSEQYF
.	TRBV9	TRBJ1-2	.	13	TGTGCCAGCAGCGGGTCAGGGTACTATGGCTACACCTTC	CASSGSGYYGYTF
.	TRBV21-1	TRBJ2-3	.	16	TGTGCCAGCAGCAATCCCCACTATTTAAGCACAGATACGCAGTATTTT	CASSNPHYLSTDTQYF
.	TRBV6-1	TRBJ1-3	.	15	TGTGCCAGCAGTGATCGGGGCCCCTCTGGAAACACCATATATTTT	CASSDRGPSGNTIYF
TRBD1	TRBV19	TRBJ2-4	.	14	TGTGCCAGTAGTGCCCCCGGGACAGAAAACATTCAGTACTTC	CASSAPGTENIQYF
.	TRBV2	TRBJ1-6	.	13	TGTGCCAGCCAATGGTCGGGGACCTCACCCCTCCACTTT	CASQWSGTSPLHF